This record covers a single TCR beta chain. This sample was included in a study of blood T cell repertoires in COVID-19. Produced via immunoSEQ multiplex PCR; TCRdb's table is partial and in-frame only. The sample includes approximately 440,000 clones, about 91% of them seen just once. Germline-derived CDR1 and CDR2 are SGHAT and FQNNGV. V was clipped by 5 bases and J by 3 bases, with 7 bases between them. The CDR3 extends over 12 amino acids. Sequenced sample: peripheral blood. The chain couples TRBV11-2 to TRBJ1-2; D call uncertain. The receptor comes from a woman in her fifties or sixties with COVID-19, enrolled during active disease. The CDR3, as DNA: TGTGCCAGCAGCCCAGAGGACTATGGCTACACCTTC. Translating it yields CASSPEDYGYTF. Full variable domain (remainder filled in from reference TRBV11-2 and TRBJ1-2): EAGVAQSPRYKIIEKRQSVAFWCNPISGHATLYWYQQILGQGPKLLIQFQNNGVVDDSQLPKDRFSAERLKGVDSTLKIQPAKLEDSAVYLCASSPEDYGYTFGSGTRLTVV.